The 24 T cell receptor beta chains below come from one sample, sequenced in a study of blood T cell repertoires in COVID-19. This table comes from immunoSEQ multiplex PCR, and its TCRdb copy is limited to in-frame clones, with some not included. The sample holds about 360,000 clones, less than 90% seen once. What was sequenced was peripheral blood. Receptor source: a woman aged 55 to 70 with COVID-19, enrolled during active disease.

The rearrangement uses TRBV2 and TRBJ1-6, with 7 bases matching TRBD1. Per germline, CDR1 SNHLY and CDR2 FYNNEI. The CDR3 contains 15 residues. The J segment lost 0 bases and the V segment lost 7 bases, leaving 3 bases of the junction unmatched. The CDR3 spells CASTGDSSYNSPLHF. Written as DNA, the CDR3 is TGTGCCAGCACCGGGGACAGCTCCTATAATTCACCCCTCCACTTT.

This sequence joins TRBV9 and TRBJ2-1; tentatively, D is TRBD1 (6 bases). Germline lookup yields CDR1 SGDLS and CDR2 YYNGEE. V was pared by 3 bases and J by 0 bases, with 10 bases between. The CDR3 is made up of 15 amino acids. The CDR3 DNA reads TGTGCCAGCAGCGCAGGGGCAAACTCCTACAATGAGCAGTTCTTC. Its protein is CASSAGANSYNEQFF.

CDR3 sequence (DNA): TGTGCCAGCAGTGACGCCTTAGCAACTAATGAAAAACTGTTTTTT. The encoded protein is CASSDALATNEKLFF. This sequence joins TRBV2 and TRBJ1-4; D gene uncertain. This CDR3 has 15 amino acids. Deletions cut 3 bases from V and 0 bases from J, with 8 bases between. CDR1 is SNHLY and CDR2 is FYNNEI in the germline V gene.

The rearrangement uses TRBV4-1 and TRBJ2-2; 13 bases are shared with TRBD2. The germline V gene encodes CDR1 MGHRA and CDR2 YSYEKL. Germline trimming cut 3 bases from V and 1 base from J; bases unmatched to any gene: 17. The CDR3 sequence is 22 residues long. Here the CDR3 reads CASSQHIGPGTSGARNTGELFF. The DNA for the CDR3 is TGCGCCAGCAGCCAGCACATAGGGCCCGGGACTAGCGGGGCTCGGAACACCGGGGAGCTGTTTTTT.

The CDR3 sequence is CASRPPGQQNTEAFF. The CDR3 DNA reads TGTGCCAGCAGACCACCGGGACAGCAGAACACTGAAGCTTTCTTT. The J gene is TRBJ1-1, the V gene TRBV2, with TRBD1 matching 7 bases. CDR3 size: 15 residues. Looked up from germline, CDR1 is SNHLY and CDR2 is FYNNEI. V gave up 6 bases and J gave up 1 base; unmatched junction bases: 8.

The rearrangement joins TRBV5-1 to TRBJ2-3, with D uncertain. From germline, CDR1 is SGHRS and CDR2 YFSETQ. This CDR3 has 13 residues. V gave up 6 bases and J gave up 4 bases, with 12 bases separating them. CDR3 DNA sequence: TGCGCCAGCATCCCAGACACATCAGATACGCAGTATTTT. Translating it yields CASIPDTSDTQYF.

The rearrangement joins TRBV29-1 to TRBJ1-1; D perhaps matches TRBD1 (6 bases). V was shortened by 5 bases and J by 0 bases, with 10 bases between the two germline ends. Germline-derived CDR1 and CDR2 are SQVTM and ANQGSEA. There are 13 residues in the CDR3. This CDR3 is CSVQGIMNTEAFF. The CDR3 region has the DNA TGCAGCGTTCAGGGGATAATGAACACTGAAGCTTTCTTT.

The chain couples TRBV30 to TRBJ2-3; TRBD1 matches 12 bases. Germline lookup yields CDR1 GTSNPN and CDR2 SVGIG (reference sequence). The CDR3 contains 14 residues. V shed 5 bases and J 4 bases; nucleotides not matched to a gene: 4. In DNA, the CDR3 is TGTGCCTGGGATGGGACAGGGGGCGCAGATACGCAGTATTTT. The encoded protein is CAWDGTGGADTQYF.

In nucleotides, the CDR3 is TGTGCCGCCCGGGTACCGGGACAGAACTATGGCTACACCTTC. Its translation: CAARVPGQNYGYTF. The V and J genes are TRBV10-3 and TRBJ1-2, with TRBD1 matching over 7 bases. CDR1 is ENHRY and CDR2 is SYGVKD in the germline V gene. The CDR3 length is 14 residues. V lost 11 bases, J lost 2 bases, and 11 bases stayed unmatched.

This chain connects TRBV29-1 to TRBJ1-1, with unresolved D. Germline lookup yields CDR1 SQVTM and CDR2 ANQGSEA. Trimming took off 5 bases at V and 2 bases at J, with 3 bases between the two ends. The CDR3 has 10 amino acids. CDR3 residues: CSVSNTEAFF. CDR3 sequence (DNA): TGCAGCGTTTCAAACACTGAAGCTTTCTTT. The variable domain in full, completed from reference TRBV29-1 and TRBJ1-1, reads SAVISQKPSRDICQRGTSLTIQCQVDSQVTMMFWYRQQPGQSLTLIATANQGSEATYESGFVIDKFPISRPNLTFSTLTVSNMSPEDSSIYLCSVSNTEAFFGQGTRLTVV.

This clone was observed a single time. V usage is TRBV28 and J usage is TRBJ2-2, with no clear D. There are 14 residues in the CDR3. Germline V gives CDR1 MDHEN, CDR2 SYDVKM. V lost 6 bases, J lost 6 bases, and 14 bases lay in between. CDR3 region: CASRAGSRAGELFF. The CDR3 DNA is TGTGCCAGCAGAGCCGGGTCACGGGCCGGGGAGCTGTTTTTT.

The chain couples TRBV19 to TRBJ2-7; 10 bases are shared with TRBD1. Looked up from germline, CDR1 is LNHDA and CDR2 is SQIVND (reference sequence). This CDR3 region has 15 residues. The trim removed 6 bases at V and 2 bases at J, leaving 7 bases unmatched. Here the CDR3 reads CASSPGTGATYEQYF. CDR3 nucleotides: TGTGCCAGTAGCCCCGGGACAGGGGCCACCTACGAGCAGTACTTC.

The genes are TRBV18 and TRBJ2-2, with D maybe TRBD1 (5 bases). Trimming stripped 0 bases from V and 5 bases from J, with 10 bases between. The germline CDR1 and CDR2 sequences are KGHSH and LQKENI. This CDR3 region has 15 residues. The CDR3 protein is CASSPPPGRTGELFF. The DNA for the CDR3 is TGTGCCAGCTCACCACCCCCAGGGCGGACCGGGGAGCTGTTTTTT.

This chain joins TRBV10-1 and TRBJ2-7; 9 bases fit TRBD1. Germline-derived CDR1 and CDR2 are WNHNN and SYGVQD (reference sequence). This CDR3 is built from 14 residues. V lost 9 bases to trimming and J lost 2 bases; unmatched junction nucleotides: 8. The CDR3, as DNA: TGCGCCAGATTTAGGACAGGGGAAGCCTACGAGCAGTACTTC. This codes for CARFRTGEAYEQYF.

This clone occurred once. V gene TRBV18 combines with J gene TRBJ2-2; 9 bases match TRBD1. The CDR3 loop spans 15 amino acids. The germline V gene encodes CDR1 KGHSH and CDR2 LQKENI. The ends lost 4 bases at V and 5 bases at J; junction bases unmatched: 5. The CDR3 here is CASSLRTGVTGELFF. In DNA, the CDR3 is TGTGCCAGCTCACTTCGGACAGGGGTGACCGGGGAGCTGTTTTTT.

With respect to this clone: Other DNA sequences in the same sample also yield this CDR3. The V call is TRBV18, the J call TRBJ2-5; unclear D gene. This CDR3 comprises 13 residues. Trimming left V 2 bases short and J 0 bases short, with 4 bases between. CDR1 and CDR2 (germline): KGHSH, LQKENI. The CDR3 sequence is CASSPSDQETQYF. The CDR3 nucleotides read TGTGCCAGCTCACCATCGGACCAAGAGACCCAGTACTTC. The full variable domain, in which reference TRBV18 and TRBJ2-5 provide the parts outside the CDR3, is NAGVMQNPRHLVRRRGQEARLRCSPMKGHSHVYWYRQLPEEGLKFMVYLQKENIIDESGMPKERFSAEFPKEGPSILRIQQVVRGDSAAYFCASSPSDQETQYFGPGTRLLVL.

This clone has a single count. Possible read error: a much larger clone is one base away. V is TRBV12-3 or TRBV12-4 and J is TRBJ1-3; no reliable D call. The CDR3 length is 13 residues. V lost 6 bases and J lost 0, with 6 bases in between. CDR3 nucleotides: TGTGCCAGCAGGCCTAGCTCTGGAAACACCATATATTTT. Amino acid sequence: CASRPSSGNTIYF.

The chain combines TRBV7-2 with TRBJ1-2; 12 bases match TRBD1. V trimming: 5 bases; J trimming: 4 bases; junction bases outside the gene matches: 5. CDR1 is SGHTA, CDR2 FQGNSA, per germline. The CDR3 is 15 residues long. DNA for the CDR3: TGTGCCAGCAGCGAGGGACAGGGGGCCGTCTATGGCTACACCTTC. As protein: CASSEGQGAVYGYTF.

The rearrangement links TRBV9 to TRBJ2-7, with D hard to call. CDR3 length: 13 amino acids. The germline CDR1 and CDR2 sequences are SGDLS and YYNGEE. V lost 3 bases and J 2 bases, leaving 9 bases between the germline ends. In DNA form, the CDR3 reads TGTGCCAGCAGCGAGTTTGAGGCCTACGAGCAGTACTTC. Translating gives CASSEFEAYEQYF.

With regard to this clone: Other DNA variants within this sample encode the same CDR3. The CDR3 DNA follows: TGTGCCAGCAGTGGCACGGGCAATCAGCCCCAGCATTTT. Protein: CASSGTGNQPQHF. V and J are TRBV2 and TRBJ1-5; D is unclear. The V and J ends lost 4 bases and 2 bases respectively, with 6 bases between them. Germline V gives CDR1 SNHLY, CDR2 FYNNEI. The CDR3 covers 13 residues. Filled out from reference TRBV2 and TRBJ1-5, the complete variable domain reads EPEVTQTPSHQVTQMGQEVILRCVPISNHLYFYWYRQILGQKVEFLVSFYNNEISEKSEIFDDQFSVERPDGSNFTLKIRSTKLEDSAMYFCASSGTGNQPQHFGDGTRLSIL.

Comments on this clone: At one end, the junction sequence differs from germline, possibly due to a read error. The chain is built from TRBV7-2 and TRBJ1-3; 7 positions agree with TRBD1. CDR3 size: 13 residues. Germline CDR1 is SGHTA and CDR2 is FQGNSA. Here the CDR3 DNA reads TGTGCCAGCAGCACACGACAGGGAAGCACCATATATTTT. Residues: CASSTRQGSTIYF.

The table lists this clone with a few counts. The CDR3 DNA sequence: TGTGCCAGCAGCAAAGAAGCCAGGGCCTCTAACTATGGCTACACCTTC. Translating it yields CASSKEARASNYGYTF. The rearrangement uses TRBV21-1 and TRBJ1-2; the table's D call, TRBD1, was not checked against the DNA. TRBV21-1 counts as a pseudogene. The CDR3 runs to 16 residues.

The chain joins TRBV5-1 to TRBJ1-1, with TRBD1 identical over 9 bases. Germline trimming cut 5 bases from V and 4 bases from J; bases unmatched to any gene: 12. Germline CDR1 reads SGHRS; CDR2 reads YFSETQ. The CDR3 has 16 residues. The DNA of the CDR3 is TGCGCCAGCAGTGGACTTCGGGACAGGGCTTCCACTGAAGCTTTCTTT. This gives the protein CASSGLRDRASTEAFF.

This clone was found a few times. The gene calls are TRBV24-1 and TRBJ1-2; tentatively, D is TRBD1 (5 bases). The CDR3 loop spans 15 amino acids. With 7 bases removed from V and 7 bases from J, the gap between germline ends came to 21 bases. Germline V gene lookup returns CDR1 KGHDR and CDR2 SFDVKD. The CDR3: CATREGPKSLCGYTF. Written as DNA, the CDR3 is TGTGCCACCAGGGAGGGGCCAAAATCCCTCTGTGGCTACACCTTC.